These T cell receptor beta chains were read from a single sample in a study of blood T cell repertoires in COVID-19. Libraries were prepared by immunoSEQ multiplex PCR; TCRdb keeps only in-frame clonotypes and omits some of them. The sample records approximately 270,000 clones, roughly 86% being singletons. The sample comprised peripheral blood. The receptors come from a middle-aged man with active or convalescent COVID-19. The CDR3 runs from the conserved cysteine through the conserved F or W. D genes are given only for firm matches. Expanded clones get a size class; other rows say once, few or many, or leave the size out.

d_call j_call v_call clone_size cdr3_nt cdr3_aa
TRBD1 TRBJ1-2 TRBV10-3 - TGTGCCATCAGTGGTGGACAGGGCGTAGGCTATGGCTACACCTTC CAISGGQGVGYGYTF
- TRBJ1-2 TRBV10-3 - TGTGCCATCAGTGCCCAAACCGGGGACTATGGCTACACCTTC CAISAQTGDYGYTF
TRBD2 TRBJ2-1 TRBV2 - TGTGCCAGCAGTGTAGCGGGAGGTGAGCAGTTCTTC CASSVAGGEQFF
- TRBJ2-3 TRBV5-6 - TGTGCCAGCAGCTTTGCCGCAGGGAGCACAGATACGCAGTATTTT CASSFAAGSTDTQYF
TRBD2 TRBJ2-7 TRBV6-5 - TGTGCCAGCAGTTACGGGGAGGGACTAGTCGCCTACGAGCAGTACTTC CASSYGEGLVAYEQYF
TRBD2 TRBJ2-7 TRBV24-1 - TGTGCCACCAGTGATCCTCGGACTAGCAACGAGCAGTACTTC CATSDPRTSNEQYF
TRBD1 TRBJ1-4 TRBV9 - TGTGCCAGCAGCCCACGGACAGGGGGAAATGAAAAACTGTTTTTT CASSPRTGGNEKLFF
- TRBJ2-3 TRBV3-1/TRBV3-2 few TGTGCCAGCAGCCAAGATGGGGGGAACACAGATCAAAGAGGCACAGATACGCAGTATTTT CASSQDGGNTDQRGTDTQYF
- TRBJ2-3 TRBV7-9 - TGTGCCAGCAGTTCGACAGATACGCAGTATTTT CASSSTDTQYF
TRBD1 TRBJ2-5 TRBV5-6 - TGTGCCAGCAGCTTGGGGACAGGTGAGACCCAGTACTTC CASSLGTGETQYF
- TRBJ1-5 TRBV30 - TGTGCCTGGAGTGCGTCCACTAGGGGAGGTAATCAGCCCCAGCATTTT CAWSASTRGGNQPQHF
- TRBJ1-5 TRBV10-3 - TGTGCCATCAGTGAGAACAGGGAGAGCAATCAGCCCCAGCATTTT CAISENRESNQPQHF
TRBD1 TRBJ1-1 TRBV2 - TGTGCCGGGGGACAGTCTCTGGACACTGAAGCTTTCTTT CAGGQSLDTEAFF
TRBD1 TRBJ2-2 TRBV6-5 - TGTGCCAGCAGGACCGGGACAGGGCACGGGGAGCTGTTTTTT CASRTGTGHGELFF
- TRBJ2-1 TRBV4-1 - TGCGCCAGCAGCCAAGATCCGACTAGCTCCTACAATGAGCAGTTCTTC CASSQDPTSSYNEQFF
- TRBJ1-2 TRBV15 - TGTGCCACCAGCAGAGATAAAGGGGCAGGTGGCTACACCTTC CATSRDKGAGGYTF
- TRBJ2-7 TRBV12-3/TRBV12-4 - TGTGCCAGCAGTTTGGCAGGGTTCGAGCAGTACTTC CASSLAGFEQYF
TRBD1 TRBJ1-6 TRBV6-5 - TGTGCCAGCAGGGTGGACAGGGCTGGAAATTCACCCCTCCACTTT CASRVDRAGNSPLHF
- TRBJ1-5 TRBV28 - TGTGCCAGCCATAAACAGGGAGGGGCCCATCAGCCCCAGCATTTT CASHKQGGAHQPQHF
- TRBJ2-1 TRBV19 - TGTGCCAGTAGGGAGGGAGAATTTGGTAATGAGCAGTTCTTC CASREGEFGNEQFF
- TRBJ2-7 TRBV19 - TGTGCCAGTAGTCCCCGGACCCGCGGGAACGAGCAGTACTTC CASSPRTRGNEQYF
- TRBJ2-1 TRBV9 - TGTGCCAGCAGCGTAGGTAGGGGCCCCTTATCCCATGAGCAGTTCTTC CASSVGRGPLSHEQFF
- TRBJ2-7 TRBV28 - TGTGCCAGCAGTATCGGGGGCGCGGGGGTAGTCGAGCAGTACTTC CASSIGGAGVVEQYF
- TRBJ1-5 TRBV2 - TGTGCCAGCAGCCCAGACAGGTATAATCAGCCCCAGCATTTT CASSPDRYNQPQHF
TRBD1 TRBJ2-1 TRBV23-1 - TGCGCCAGCTACCGTTGGCGGGACAGGGTTTTGTGCAATGAGCAGTTCTTC CASYRWRDRVLCNEQFF
TRBD1 TRBJ1-5 TRBV3-1/TRBV3-2 - TGTGCCAGCAGCAACCGGGACAGAACAAATCAGCCCCAGCATTTT CASSNRDRTNQPQHF
- TRBJ1-4 TRBV7-9 once TGTGCCAGCAGTCCCCCCGGAACTAATGAAAAACTGTTTTTT CASSPPGTNEKLFF
- TRBJ1-3 TRBV6-5 - TGTGCCAGCACCCCGGACGGGAACTCTGGAAACACCATATATTTT CASTPDGNSGNTIYF
- TRBJ2-3 TRBV6-5 - TGTGCCAGCACCCTAGCAGGGGTTATAGATACGCAGTATTTT CASTLAGVIDTQYF
TRBD1 TRBJ2-2 TRBV5-1 - TGCGCCAGCAGCGTAGGACAGGTGGGGACCGGGGAGCTGTTTTTT CASSVGQVGTGELFF
- TRBJ2-7 TRBV2 - TGTGCCAGCAGTCAGGACAGCTACGAGCAGTACTTC CASSQDSYEQYF
TRBD1 TRBJ1-1 TRBV25-1 - TGTGCCAGCAGTGATGTCGGGACAGGGCGGACTGAAGCTTTCTTT CASSDVGTGRTEAFF